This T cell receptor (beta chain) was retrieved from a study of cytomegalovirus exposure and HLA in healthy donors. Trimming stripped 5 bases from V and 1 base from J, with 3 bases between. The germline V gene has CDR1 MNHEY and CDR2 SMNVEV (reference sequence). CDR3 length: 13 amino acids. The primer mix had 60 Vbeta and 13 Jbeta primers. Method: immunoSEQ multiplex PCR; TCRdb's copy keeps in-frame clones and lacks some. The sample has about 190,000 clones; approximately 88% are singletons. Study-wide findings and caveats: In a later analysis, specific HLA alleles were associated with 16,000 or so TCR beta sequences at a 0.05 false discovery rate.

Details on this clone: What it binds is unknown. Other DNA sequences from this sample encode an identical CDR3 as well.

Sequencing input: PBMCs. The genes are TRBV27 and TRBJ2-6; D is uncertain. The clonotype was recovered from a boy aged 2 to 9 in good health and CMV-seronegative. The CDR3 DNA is TGTGCCAGCAGTCTGTCTGGGGCCAACGTCCTGACTTTC. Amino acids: CASSLSGANVLTF. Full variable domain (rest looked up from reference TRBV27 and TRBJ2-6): EAQVTQNPRYLITVTGKKLTVTCSQNMNHEYMSWYRQDPGLGLRQIYYSMNVEVTDKGDVPEGYKVSRKEKRNFPLILESPSPNQTSLYFCASSLSGANVLTFGAGSRLTVL.